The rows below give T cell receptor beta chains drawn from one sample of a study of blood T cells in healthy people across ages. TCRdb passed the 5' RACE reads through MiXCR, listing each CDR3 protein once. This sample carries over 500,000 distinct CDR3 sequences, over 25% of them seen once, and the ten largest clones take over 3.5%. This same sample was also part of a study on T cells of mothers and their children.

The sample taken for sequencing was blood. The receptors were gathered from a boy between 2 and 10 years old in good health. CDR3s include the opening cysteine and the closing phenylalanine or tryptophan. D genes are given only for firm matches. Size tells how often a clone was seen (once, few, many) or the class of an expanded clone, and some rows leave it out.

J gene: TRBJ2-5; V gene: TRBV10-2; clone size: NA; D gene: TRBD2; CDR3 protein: CASGTSGQETQYF; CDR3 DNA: TGCGCCAGCGGGACTAGCGGGCAAGAGACCCAGTACTTC
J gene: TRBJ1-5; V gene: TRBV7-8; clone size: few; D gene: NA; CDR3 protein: CASSLDDFNQPQHF; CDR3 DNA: TGTGCCAGCAGCTTAGACGACTTCAATCAGCCCCAGCATTTT
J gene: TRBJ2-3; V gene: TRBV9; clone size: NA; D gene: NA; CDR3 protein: CASATGLSTDTQYF; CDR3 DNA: TGTGCCAGCGCGACGGGACTCAGCACAGATACGCAGTATTTT
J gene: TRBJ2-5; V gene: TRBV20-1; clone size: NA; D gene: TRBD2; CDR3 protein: CSASPAGGLEETQYF; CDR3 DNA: TGCAGTGCTAGTCCGGCGGGGGGGCTGGAAGAGACCCAGTACTTC
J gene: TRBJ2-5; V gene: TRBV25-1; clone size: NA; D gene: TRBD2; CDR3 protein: CASSDSGGADRSQYF; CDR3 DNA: TGTGCCAGCAGTGATAGCGGGGGGGCCGATAGGTCCCAGTACTTC
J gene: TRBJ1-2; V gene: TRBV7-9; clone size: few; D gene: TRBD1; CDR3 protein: CASSEDRGYKEHGYTF; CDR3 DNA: TGTGCCAGCAGCGAGGACAGGGGGTACAAGGAACATGGCTACACCTTC
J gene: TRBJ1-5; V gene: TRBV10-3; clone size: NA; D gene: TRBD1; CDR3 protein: CASLDRVDQPQHF; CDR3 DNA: TGTGCCAGTCTGGACAGGGTGGATCAGCCCCAGCATTTT
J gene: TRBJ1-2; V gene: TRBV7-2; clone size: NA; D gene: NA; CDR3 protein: CASSLEGRGLNDYGYTF; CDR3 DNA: TGTGCCAGCAGCTTAGAGGGGAGGGGTCTGAATGACTATGGCTACACCTTC
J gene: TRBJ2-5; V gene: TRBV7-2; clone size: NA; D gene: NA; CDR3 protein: CASSSDRRTQYF; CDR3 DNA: TGTGCCAGCAGCTCAGACCGGAGGACCCAGTACTTC
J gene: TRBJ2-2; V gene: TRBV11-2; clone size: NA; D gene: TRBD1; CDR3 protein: CASRPLDRGRNTGELFF; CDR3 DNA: TGTGCCAGCAGGCCCCTGGACAGGGGGCGGAACACCGGGGAGCTGTTTTTT
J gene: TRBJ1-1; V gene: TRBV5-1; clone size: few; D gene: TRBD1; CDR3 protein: CASSYGQGPNTEAFF; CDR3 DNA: TGCGCCAGCAGCTACGGACAGGGGCCGAACACTGAAGCTTTCTTT
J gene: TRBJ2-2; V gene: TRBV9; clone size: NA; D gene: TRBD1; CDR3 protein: CASHGGRGLTGELFF; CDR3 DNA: TGTGCCAGCCATGGAGGCAGGGGGCTGACCGGGGAGCTGTTTTTT
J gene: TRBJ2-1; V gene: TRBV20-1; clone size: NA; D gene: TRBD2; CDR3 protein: CSALGLAGERHEQFF; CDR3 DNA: TGCAGTGCCCTGGGACTAGCGGGGGAACGACATGAGCAGTTCTTC
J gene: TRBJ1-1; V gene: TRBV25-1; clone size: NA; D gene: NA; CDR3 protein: CASSELRGTEAFF; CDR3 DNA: TGTGCCAGCAGTGAATTAAGGGGAACTGAAGCTTTCTTT
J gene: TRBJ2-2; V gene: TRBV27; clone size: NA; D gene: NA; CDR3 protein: CASSLQGRGTGELFF; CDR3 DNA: TGTGCCAGCAGTTTACAGGGGCGAGGCACCGGGGAGCTGTTTTTT
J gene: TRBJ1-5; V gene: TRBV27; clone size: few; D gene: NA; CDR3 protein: CASSFRTGQPQHF; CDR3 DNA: TGTGCCAGCAGTTTTAGGACTGGGCAGCCCCAGCATTTT
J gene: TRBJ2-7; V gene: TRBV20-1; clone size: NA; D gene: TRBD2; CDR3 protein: CSARSEREVYEQYF; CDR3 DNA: TGCAGTGCTAGGAGCGAGCGGGAGGTCTACGAGCAGTACTTC
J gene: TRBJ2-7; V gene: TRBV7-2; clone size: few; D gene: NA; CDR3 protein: CASSLALATYEQYF; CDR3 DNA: TGTGCCAGCAGCTTAGCGCTAGCTACCTACGAGCAGTACTTC
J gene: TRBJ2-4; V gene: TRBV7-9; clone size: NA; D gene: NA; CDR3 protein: CASSLRLGDIQYF; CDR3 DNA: TGTGCCAGCAGCTTGCGACTCGGGGACATTCAGTACTTC
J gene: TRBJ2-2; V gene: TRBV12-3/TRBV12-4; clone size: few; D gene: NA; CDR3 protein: CASSSGGVGTGELFF; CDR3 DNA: TGTGCCAGCAGTTCGGGGGGCGTTGGCACCGGGGAGCTGTTTTTT
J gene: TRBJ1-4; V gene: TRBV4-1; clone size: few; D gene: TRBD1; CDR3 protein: CASSQPLRGTNEKLFF; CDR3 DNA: TGCGCCAGCAGCCAACCCCTCAGGGGGACTAATGAAAAACTGTTTTTT
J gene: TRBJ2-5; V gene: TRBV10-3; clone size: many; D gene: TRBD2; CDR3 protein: CAISAYQVSGGSQETQYF; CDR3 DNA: TGTGCCATCAGTGCCTACCAAGTGAGCGGGGGGTCACAAGAGACCCAGTACTTC
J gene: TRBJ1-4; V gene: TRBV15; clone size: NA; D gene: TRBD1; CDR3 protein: CATSRARDRGREKLFF; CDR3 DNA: TGTGCCACCAGCAGGGCCCGGGACAGGGGTCGAGAAAAACTGTTTTTT
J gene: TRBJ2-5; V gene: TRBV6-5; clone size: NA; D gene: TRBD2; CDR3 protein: CASSSSGRWVETQYF; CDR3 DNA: TGTGCCAGCAGTTCCAGCGGGAGATGGGTAGAGACCCAGTACTTC
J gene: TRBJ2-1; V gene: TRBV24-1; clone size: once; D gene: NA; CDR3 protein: CATSDNSGSGFSYNEQFF; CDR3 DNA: TGTGCCACCAGTGACAACTCGGGGAGCGGCTTCTCCTACAATGAGCAGTTCTTC
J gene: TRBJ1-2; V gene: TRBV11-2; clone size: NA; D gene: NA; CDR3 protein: CASSLAPGQDTF; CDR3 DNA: TGTGCCAGCAGCTTAGCTCCAGGGCAGGACACCTTC
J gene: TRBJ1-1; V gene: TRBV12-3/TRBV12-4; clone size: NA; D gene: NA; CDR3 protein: CASSPNGVGIFF; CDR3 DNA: TGTGCCAGCAGTCCGAACGGGGTGGGTATATTCTTT
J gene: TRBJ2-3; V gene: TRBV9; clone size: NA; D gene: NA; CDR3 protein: CASSVADAPTDTQYF; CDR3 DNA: TGTGCCAGCAGCGTAGCGGACGCCCCCACAGATACGCAGTATTTT
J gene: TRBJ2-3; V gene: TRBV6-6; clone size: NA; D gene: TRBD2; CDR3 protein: CASRPGLETDTQYF; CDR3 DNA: TGTGCCAGCAGACCGGGACTAGAGACAGATACGCAGTATTTT
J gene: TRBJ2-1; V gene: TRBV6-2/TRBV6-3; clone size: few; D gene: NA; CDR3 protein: CASSTRAVYNEQFF; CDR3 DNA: TGTGCCAGCAGTACTCGGGCCGTTTACAATGAGCAGTTCTTC
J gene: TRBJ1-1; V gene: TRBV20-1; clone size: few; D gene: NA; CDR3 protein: CSASDRQTDEAFF; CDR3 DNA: TGCAGTGCTAGCGACCGACAGACAGATGAAGCTTTCTTT
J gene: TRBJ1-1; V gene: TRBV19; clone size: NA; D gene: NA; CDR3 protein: CASSQGAGNTEAFF; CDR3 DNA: TGTGCCAGTAGTCAAGGGGCAGGAAACACTGAAGCTTTCTTT
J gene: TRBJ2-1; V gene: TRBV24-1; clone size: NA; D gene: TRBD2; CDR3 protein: CATSDSTSGRYNEQFF; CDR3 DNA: TGTGCCACCAGTGACTCGACTAGCGGCCGCTACAATGAGCAGTTCTTC
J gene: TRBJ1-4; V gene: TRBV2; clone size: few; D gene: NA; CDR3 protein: CASGGDFSTNEKLFF; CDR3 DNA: TGTGCCAGCGGAGGGGACTTTTCAACTAATGAAAAACTGTTTTTT
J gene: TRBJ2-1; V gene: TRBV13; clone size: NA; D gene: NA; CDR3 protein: CASSLAQVLTHNEQFF; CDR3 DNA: TGTGCCAGCAGCTTAGCCCAGGTACTAACCCACAATGAGCAGTTCTTC
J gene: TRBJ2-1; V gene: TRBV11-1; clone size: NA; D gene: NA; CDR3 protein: CASSLPGEAYNEQFF; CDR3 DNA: TGTGCCAGCAGCTTACCAGGGGAGGCCTACAATGAGCAGTTCTTC
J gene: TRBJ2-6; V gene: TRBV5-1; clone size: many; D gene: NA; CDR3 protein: CASRSTWATGANVLTF; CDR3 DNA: TGCGCCAGCAGATCAACGTGGGCAACTGGGGCCAACGTCCTGACTTTC
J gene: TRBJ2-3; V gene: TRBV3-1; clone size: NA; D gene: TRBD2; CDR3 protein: CASSQDWETSADTQYF; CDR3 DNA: TGTGCCAGCAGCCAAGATTGGGAGACTAGCGCAGATACGCAGTATTTT
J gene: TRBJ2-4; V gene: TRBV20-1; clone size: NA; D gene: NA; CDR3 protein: CSARPPQFSIQYF; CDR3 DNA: TGCAGTGCTAGGCCCCCCCAATTCAGCATTCAGTACTTC
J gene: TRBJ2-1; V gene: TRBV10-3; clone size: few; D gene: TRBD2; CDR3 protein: CAISESRGTSGRADNEQFF; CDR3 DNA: TGTGCCATCAGTGAGTCAAGAGGGACTAGCGGGAGGGCAGACAATGAGCAGTTCTTC
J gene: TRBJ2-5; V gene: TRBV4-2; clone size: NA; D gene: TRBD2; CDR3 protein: CASSQDTTAGGLETQYF; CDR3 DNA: TGTGCCAGCAGCCAAGATACGACAGCGGGGGGGTTAGAGACCCAGTACTTC
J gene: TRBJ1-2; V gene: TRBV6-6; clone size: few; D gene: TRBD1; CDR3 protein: CASMQGDNYGYTF; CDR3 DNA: TGTGCCAGCATGCAGGGGGATAACTATGGCTACACCTTC
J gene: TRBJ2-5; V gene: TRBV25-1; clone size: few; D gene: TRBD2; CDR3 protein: CASRDPYREGETQYF; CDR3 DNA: TGTGCCAGCAGGGACCCCTACCGGGAGGGGGAGACCCAGTACTTC
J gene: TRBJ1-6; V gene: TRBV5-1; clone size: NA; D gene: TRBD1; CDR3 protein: CASSTRTGNFYNSPLHF; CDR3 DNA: TGCGCCAGCAGCACCCGGACAGGGAATTTCTATAATTCACCCCTCCACTTT
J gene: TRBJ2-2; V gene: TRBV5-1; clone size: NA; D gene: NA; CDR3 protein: CASSPGELNTGELFF; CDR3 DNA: TGCGCCAGCAGCCCCGGGGAACTGAACACCGGGGAGCTGTTTTTT